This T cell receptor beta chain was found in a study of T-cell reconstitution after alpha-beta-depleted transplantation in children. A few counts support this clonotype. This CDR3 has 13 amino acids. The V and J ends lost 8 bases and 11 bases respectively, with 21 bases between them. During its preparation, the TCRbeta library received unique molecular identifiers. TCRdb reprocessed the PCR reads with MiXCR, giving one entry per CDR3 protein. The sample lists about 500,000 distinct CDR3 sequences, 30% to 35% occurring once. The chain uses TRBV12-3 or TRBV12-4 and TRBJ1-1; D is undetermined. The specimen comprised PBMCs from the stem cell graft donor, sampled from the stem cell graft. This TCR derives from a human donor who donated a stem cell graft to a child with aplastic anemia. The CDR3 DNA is TGTGCCAGCGTTCTTACCGGGTCTGCAACGGCTTTCTTT. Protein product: CASVLTGSATAFF.